This T cell receptor beta chain was found in a study of shared clonotypes between healthy human individuals. Study observations and caveats: Collection of samples was limited to blood; tissue repertoires likely differ.

Healthy adults negative for HIV, lacking recent acute infections or vaccinations, served as donors. Generated by immunoSEQ multiplex PCR, the TCRdb table keeps only in-frame clones and is missing some. The sample holds over 400,000 clones, roughly 80% seen once. Germline assignment: CDR1 MNHEY and CDR2 SVGAGI. The CDR3 runs 11 residues. Trimming removed 5 bases at V and 3 bases at J, with 5 bases between. About this clone: Its specificity is unknown.

The specimen was PBMCs. The V gene is TRBV6-5, the J gene TRBJ2-7, with D unclear. The receptor was derived from a woman between 35 and 50 years old in good health. Some clones in this sample may be carry-over from other donors' samples. The CDR3 spells CASSTHYEQYF. The CDR3 nucleotides are TGTGCCAGCAGTACCCACTACGAGCAGTACTTC.